This entry lists 29 T cell receptor beta chains sequenced from one sample in a study of T cells in Graves' hyperthyroidism and ophthalmopathy. Amplification yielded TCR beta CDR3 regions, with RNA transcripts as the source. The HTBI primer set drove a first-round RT-PCR of the TCR CDR3. Using its own MiXCR run on the multiplex PCR reads, TCRdb lists one record per CDR3 protein. The sample holds a few hundred thousand distinct CDR3 sequences; about 20% are singletons and the top ten take about 49%. The source material was blood. Source of these receptors: a woman in her seventies with Graves' ophthalmopathy.

This clonotype has a single count. The chain combines TRBV18 with TRBJ2-1; D is possibly TRBD1 (6 bases). The CDR3 contains 16 residues. In germline, CDR1 is KGHSH, CDR2 LQKENI. Trimming pared 3 bases from V and 5 bases from J, leaving 17 bases between. CDR3 sequence (DNA): TGTGCCAGCTCACCCGCAGGGGCTGGGGTAAACAATGAGCAGTTCTTC. This sequence encodes CASSPAGAGVNNEQFF.

This clonotype has at least ten counts. The V gene is TRBV7-8, the J gene TRBJ1-1; 7 positions agree with TRBD1. With V trimmed by 1 base and J by 1 base, 3 bases remained unmatched. This CDR3 is 15 amino acids long. Looked up from germline, CDR1 is SGHVS and CDR2 is FQNEAQ. CDR3 residues: CASSLDRDRNTEAFF. CDR3 DNA: TGTGCCAGCAGCTTAGACCGGGACAGGAACACTGAAGCTTTCTTT.

This rearrangement joins TRBV20-1 to TRBJ2-5; 9 bases align to TRBD1. The V gene's germline CDR1 is DFQATT and CDR2 SNEGSKA (reference sequence). This CDR3 comprises 16 residues. V shed 8 bases, J shed 2 bases, and the junction held 15 bases outside the gene matches. For the CDR3, the DNA is TGCAGTTTCTCCTTCACAGGGGGCGGGGGTCAAGAGACCCAGTACTTC. Protein sequence: CSFSFTGGGGQETQYF.

Ten or more counts support this clonotype. The chain links TRBV3-1 to TRBJ2-3; D not resolved. V lost 5 bases and J 0 bases, leaving 15 bases between the germline ends. This CDR3 is built from 16 residues. Germline V CDR1 and CDR2: LGHDT, YNNKEL (reference sequence). CDR3 coding DNA: TGTGCCAGCAGCGAAGGGCGGTCTGCTAGCACAGATACGCAGTATTTT. It specifies CASSEGRSASTDTQYF.

The chain has TRBV7-2 and TRBJ2-7, with 16 bases aligning to TRBD2. V gave up 5 bases and J gave up 7 bases; unmatched junction bases: 5. The germline CDR1 and CDR2 sequences are SGHTA and FQGNSA. This CDR3 has 15 residues. This chain's CDR3 is CASSPKGLAGGEQYF. The DNA for the CDR3 is TGTGCCAGCAGCCCGAAGGGACTAGCGGGAGGGGAGCAGTACTTC.

The chain is built from TRBV7-2 and TRBJ1-6; D is perhaps TRBD1 (5 bases). This CDR3 contains 14 residues. V was trimmed by 5 bases and J by 8 bases, leaving 13 bases between them. Germline CDR1 reads SGHTA; CDR2 reads FQGNSA. The CDR3 DNA is TGTGCCAGCAGCACCCGGGGGGGTCATTCACCCCTCCACTTT. Encoded protein: CASSTRGGHSPLHF.

This CDR3 reads CASTGTPSPTLYF. The CDR3 bases are TGTGCCAGTACCGGGACTCCGAGCCCTACCTTATACTTC. The chain is built from TRBV12-3 or TRBV12-4 and TRBJ2-5; tentatively, D is TRBD2 (6 bases). V lost 9 bases and J lost 14, with 25 bases in between. This CDR3 is 13 amino acids long.

Notes on this clonotype: A much more abundant neighbour one base away suggests this may be a read error. The chain combines TRBV11-2 with TRBJ1-2, with 7 bases fitting TRBD1. The CDR3 runs to 13 residues. In germline, CDR1 is SGHAT, CDR2 FQNNGV. The V gene end was trimmed by 6 bases and the J gene end by 7 bases; junction bases not matched to a gene: 8. The CDR3 region has the DNA TGTGCCAGCAGTTTTGACAGGGTGCCTGGCTACACCTTC. It codes for CASSFDRVPGYTF.

This chain connects TRBV2 to TRBJ2-2; D ambiguous. The V end was cut by 7 bases, the J end by 2 bases, with 11 bases between. Germline assignment: CDR1 SNHLY and CDR2 FYNNEI. This CDR3 comprises 14 residues. CDR3 DNA: TGTGCCAGCACTTGGGGTCAAAACACCGGGGAGCTGTTTTTT. Encoded protein: CASTWGQNTGELFF.

The table lists this clonotype with many counts. The chain couples TRBV12-3 or TRBV12-4 to TRBJ1-5, with a weak D call TRBD1 (6 bases). The CDR3 extends over 14 amino acids. Trimming removed 3 bases from V and 7 bases from J, with 13 bases in between. The CDR3 bases are TGTGCCAGCAGTTTGAAGTCAGGGGCACAGCCCCAGCATTTT. Its protein product is CASSLKSGAQPQHF.

This clonotype was detected many times. The rearrangement links TRBV20-1 to TRBJ2-1, with TRBD2 matching 10 bases. In germline, CDR1 is DFQATT, CDR2 SNEGSKA (reference sequence). The CDR3 is 16 amino acids. V shed 5 bases and J 8 bases; nucleotides not matched to a gene: 15. The CDR3 region has the DNA TGCAGTGCTGCCGGTCGTCTAGCGGGAGTTCCGGATGAGCAGTTCTTC. It specifies CSAAGRLAGVPDEQFF.

This clonotype was counted once. The chain links TRBV12-3 or TRBV12-4 to TRBJ1-2, with D possibly matching TRBD1 (5 bases). The CDR3 contains 12 residues. With 5 bases removed from V and 8 bases from J, the gap between germline ends came to 12 bases. CDR3 sequence: CASSMRGLGYTF. CDR3 DNA sequence: TGTGCCAGCAGTATGAGGGGTTTGGGCTACACCTTC.

This rearrangement joins TRBV19 to TRBJ2-4; maybe TRBD2 (5 bases). Germline CDR1 and CDR2: LNHDA and SQIVND (reference sequence). V dropped 3 bases and J dropped 8 bases, with 14 bases sitting between them. The CDR3 is 14 amino acids. The CDR3 nucleotides are TGTGCCAGTAGTATGGGCTCCGGACTGGACATTCAGTACTTC. This gives the protein CASSMGSGLDIQYF. The complete variable domain, with remaining parts taken from reference TRBV19 and TRBJ2-4, reads DGGITQSPKYLFRKEGQNVTLSCEQNLNHDAMYWYRQDPGQGLRLIYYSQIVNDFQKGDIAEGYSVSREKKESFPLTVTSAQKNPTAFYLCASSMGSGLDIQYFGAGTRLSVL.

This clonotype was found many times. This chain links TRBV29-1 with TRBJ2-3; TRBD1 or TRBD2 may be the D gene (6 bases each). V dropped 8 bases and J dropped 0 bases, with 12 bases sitting between them. The CDR3 covers 13 residues. CDR1 and CDR2 from the germline V gene are SQVTM and ANQGSEA. The CDR3 nucleotides are TGCAGCTCCAGGGGACTGAGCACAGATACGCAGTATTTT. This sequence encodes CSSRGLSTDTQYF.

Concerning this clonotype itself: A much larger clone differs from this one at a single base, so this may be a read error. The chain couples TRBV10-3 to TRBJ2-5; tentative D call: TRBD2 (6 bases). The CDR3 totals 13 residues. V lost 3 bases to trimming and J lost 9 bases, with 14 bases between them. Germline V gene data show CDR1 as ENHRY and CDR2 as SYGVKD. Written as DNA, the CDR3 is TGTGCCATCAGTGATGCGACCGGGGAGGCCCAGTACTTC. Translating it yields CAISDATGEAQYF.

This clonotype has a count of ten or more. The chain has TRBV30 and TRBJ1-1; D is ambiguous. This CDR3 has 13 amino acids. Germline loops: CDR1 GTSNPN, CDR2 SVGIG (reference sequence). Trimming removed 8 bases at V and 2 bases at J, with 15 bases between. Written as DNA, the CDR3 is TGTGCCGTACACCCCAGGAGAAACACTGAAGCTTTCTTT. This codes for CAVHPRRNTEAFF.

CDR3 in DNA: TGTGCCAGCAGTATGGGGGTTGGCTCCTATAATTCACCCCTCCACTTT. Translated, it gives CASSMGVGSYNSPLHF. The chain links TRBV6-1 to TRBJ1-6, with D possibly being TRBD1 (5 bases). The CDR3 spans 16 residues. Looked up from germline, CDR1 is MNHNS and CDR2 is SASEGT. The V gene lost 5 bases and the J gene lost 0 bases, with 11 bases spanning the gap.

This clonotype showed up many times. The chain couples TRBV2 to TRBJ1-6; 8 bases match TRBD1. CDR3 length equals 14 residues. The germline CDR1 and CDR2 sequences are SNHLY and FYNNEI. V was pared by 6 bases and J by 7 bases, with 5 bases of the junction left unmatched. In DNA form, the CDR3 reads TGTGCCAGCAGCCAGGGGGCTGGGAATTCACCCCTCCACTTT. Amino acid sequence: CASSQGAGNSPLHF.

The chain links TRBV12-3 or TRBV12-4 to TRBJ1-2, with 8 bases identical to TRBD1. Trimming cost V 6 bases and J 4 bases; bases outside gene matches: 7. The CDR3 extends over 14 amino acids. In DNA, the CDR3 is TGTGCCAGCAGCCTACAGGGGGGAACCTATGGCTACACCTTC. Protein sequence: CASSLQGGTYGYTF.

This clonotype was seen many times. This rearrangement joins TRBV5-1 to TRBJ2-7, with 10 bases that match TRBD1. Germline trimming cut 1 base from V and 7 bases from J; bases unmatched to any gene: 8. The CDR3 is made up of 15 amino acids. Germline-derived CDR1 and CDR2 are SGHRS and YFSETQ. The CDR3 sequence is CASSLMTGGFGEQYF. The CDR3 region has the DNA TGCGCCAGCAGCTTGATGACAGGGGGCTTCGGGGAGCAGTACTTC.

Note on this clonotype: This may be a read error, as it is one base from a much larger clone. This chain joins TRBV12-3 or TRBV12-4 and TRBJ2-5; a possible D gene is TRBD2 (5 bases). The length of the CDR3 is 14 residues. The CDR3 reads CSSSLATHQETQYF. CDR3 in DNA: TGTTCCAGCAGTTTAGCGACTCATCAAGAGACCCAGTACTTC.

A single count supports this clonotype. The genes are TRBV30 and TRBJ2-3; 10 nucleotides align to TRBD1. Germline CDR1 reads GTSNPN; CDR2 reads SVGIG (reference sequence). Trimming took 3 bases from V and 3 from J; bases not matched to a gene: 6. CDR3 size: 15 residues. The CDR3 DNA reads as TGTGCCTGGAGACGGACAGGGGGTCGGACAGATACGCAGTATTTT. Protein sequence: CAWRRTGGRTDTQYF.

The V gene is TRBV9, the J gene TRBJ1-1, with D possibly TRBD1 on 6 matching bases. The V end lost 0 bases, the J end lost 1 base, and 19 bases lay between the germline ends. The germline V gene encodes CDR1 SGDLS and CDR2 YYNGEE. CDR3 size: 18 residues. Here the CDR3 reads CASSVVGGQVFRNTEAFF. DNA of the CDR3: TGTGCCAGCAGCGTAGTCGGGGGGCAGGTCTTTAGGAACACTGAAGCTTTCTTT.

This clonotype was seen a few times. The J gene is TRBJ2-3, the V gene TRBV7-9; a weak D match, TRBD2 (5 bases). Trimming removed 5 bases from V and 0 bases from J, with 15 bases in between. Germline V CDR1 and CDR2: SEHNR, FQNEAQ (reference sequence). CDR3 length equals 16 residues. CDR3 region: CASSQPASLSTDTQYF. Here the CDR3 DNA reads TGTGCCAGCAGCCAGCCGGCTAGCCTAAGCACAGATACGCAGTATTTT. The variable domain in full, with the rest retrieved from reference TRBV7-9 and TRBJ2-3, is DTGVSQNPRHKITKRGQNVTFRCDPISEHNRLYWYRQTLGQGPEFLTYFQNEAQLEKSRLLSDRFSAERPKGSFSTLEIQRTEQGDSAMYLCASSQPASLSTDTQYFGPGTRLTVL.

This clonotype showed up just a few times. The chain recombines TRBV6-5 with TRBJ1-4; 7 bases are a match to TRBD1. J gave up 5 bases and V 2 bases, and 5 bases lay outside the gene matches. The CDR3 spans 15 residues. CDR1 and CDR2 from the germline V gene are MNHEY and SVGAGI. The CDR3 loop is CASSYQAGGNEKLFF. The CDR3 DNA is TGTGCCAGCAGTTACCAGGCAGGGGGGAATGAAAAACTGTTTTTT.

This clonotype was detected only a few times. This sequence joins TRBV7-2 and TRBJ1-1; D call uncertain. CDR3 length: 11 residues. V was clipped by 1 base and J by 9 bases, with 6 bases between them. The V gene's germline CDR1 is SGHTA and CDR2 FQGNSA. The CDR3 protein is CASSLVTKAFF. The CDR3 region has the DNA TGTGCCAGCAGCTTAGTCACAAAAGCTTTCTTT.

The CDR3 sequence is CASSYSSGTGNYGYTF. For the CDR3, the DNA is TGTGCCAGCAGTTACTCGTCCGGGACAGGAAACTATGGCTACACCTTC. This chain uses TRBV6-5 with TRBJ1-2; 8 bases fit TRBD1. Per the germline V gene, CDR1 is MNHEY and CDR2 is SVGAGI. The CDR3 extends over 16 amino acids. With V trimmed by 0 bases and J by 2 bases, 5 bases remained unmatched.

This clonotype was observed a handful of times. The chain has TRBV5-1 and TRBJ2-4; D possibly corresponds to TRBD1 (6 bases). The CDR3 is 17 residues long. Germline CDR1 SGHRS, CDR2 YFSETQ. Trimming took 3 bases from V and 1 from J, leaving 17 bases between them. In DNA, the CDR3 is TGCGCCAGCAGCTCCGCTACAGGGAAGGTGGCCAAAAACATTCAGTACTTC. Translation gives CASSSATGKVAKNIQYF. Looking up the rest from reference TRBV5-1 and TRBJ2-4 gives the full variable domain: KAGVTQTPRYLIKTRGQQVTLSCSPISGHRSVSWYQQTPGQGLQFLFEYFSETQRNKGNFPGRFSGRQFSNSRSEMNVSTLELGDSALYLCASSSATGKVAKNIQYFGAGTRLSVL.

The chain joins TRBV12-5 to TRBJ1-1; a weak D match, TRBD1 (6 bases). With 1 base removed from V and 4 bases from J, the gap between germline ends came to 13 bases. The CDR3 runs to 15 residues. CDR1 and CDR2 from the germline V gene are LGHNT and FRNRAP. The CDR3 sequence: CASGLGVQGGTEAFF. The DNA of the CDR3 is TGTGCTAGTGGTTTGGGTGTACAGGGCGGCACTGAAGCTTTCTTT.